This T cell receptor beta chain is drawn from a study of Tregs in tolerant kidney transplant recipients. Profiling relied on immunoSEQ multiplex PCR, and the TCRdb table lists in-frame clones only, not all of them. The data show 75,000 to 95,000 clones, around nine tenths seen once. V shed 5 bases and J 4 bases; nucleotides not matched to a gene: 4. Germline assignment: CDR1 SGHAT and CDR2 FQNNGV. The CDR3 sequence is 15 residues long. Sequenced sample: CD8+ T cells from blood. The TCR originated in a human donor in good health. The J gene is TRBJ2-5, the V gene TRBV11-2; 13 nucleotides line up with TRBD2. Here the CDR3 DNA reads TGTGCCAGCAGCCCACTAGCGGGGGGGCCAGAGACCCAGTACTTC. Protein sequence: CASSPLAGGPETQYF.